This T cell receptor beta chain was found in a study of blood T cell repertoires in COVID-19. Per the germline V gene, CDR1 is SEHNR and CDR2 is FQNEAQ (reference sequence). The CDR3 consists of 14 residues. The V gene lost 7 bases and the J gene lost 0 bases, with 13 bases spanning the gap. In the original workflow: Estimates of nucleated cell counts were drawn from the amplification of reference gene primers. Generated by immunoSEQ multiplex PCR, the TCRdb table keeps only in-frame clones and is missing some. V, J and clone size are taken as reported in that table, and D and trimming were inferred from the DNA itself. Of roughly 140,000 clones listed, 70% to 85% are singletons.

Sample: peripheral blood. The chain is built from TRBV7-9 and TRBJ2-7; D is possibly TRBD1 (5 bases). The source of this sequence is a woman aged 50 to 65 in a cohort sampled during active or convalescent COVID-19. The DNA of the CDR3 is TGTGCCAGCACCCAAGACAGTAGCTCCTACGAGCAGTACTTC. It codes for CASTQDSSSYEQYF.